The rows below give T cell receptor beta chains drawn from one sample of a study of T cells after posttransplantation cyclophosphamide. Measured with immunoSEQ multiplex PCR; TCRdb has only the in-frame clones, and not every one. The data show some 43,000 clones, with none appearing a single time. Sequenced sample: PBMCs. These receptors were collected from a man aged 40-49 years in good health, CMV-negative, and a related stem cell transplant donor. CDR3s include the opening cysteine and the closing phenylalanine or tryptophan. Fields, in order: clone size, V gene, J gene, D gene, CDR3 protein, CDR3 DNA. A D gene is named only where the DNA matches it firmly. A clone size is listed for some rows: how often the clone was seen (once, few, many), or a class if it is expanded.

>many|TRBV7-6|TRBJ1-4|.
CASSLVPTALNEKLFF
TGTGCCAGCAGCTTAGTCCCGACAGCACTTAATGAAAAACTGTTTTTT
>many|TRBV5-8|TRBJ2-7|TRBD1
CASSLGQPSSYEQYF
TGTGCCAGCAGCCTGGGACAGCCTAGCTCCTACGAGCAGTACTTC
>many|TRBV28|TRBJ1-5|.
CASTGPNQPQHF
TGTGCCTCGACAGGTCCTAATCAGCCCCAGCATTTT
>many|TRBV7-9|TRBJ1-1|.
CASSLLTAEAFF
TGTGCCAGCAGCTTACTGACAGCTGAAGCTTTCTTT
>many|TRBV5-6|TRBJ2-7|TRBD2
CASSLDQAGGSYEQYF
TGTGCCAGCAGCCTTGATCAGGCGGGAGGGTCCTACGAGCAGTACTTC
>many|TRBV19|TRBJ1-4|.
CASSTKAAQQSLKELFF
TGTGCCAGTAGTACTAAGGCAGCCCAACAGTCTCTGAAGGAACTGTTTTTT
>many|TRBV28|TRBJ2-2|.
CATTIGRGRLHTGELFF
TGTGCCACCACTATAGGAAGGGGAAGGTTACACACCGGGGAGCTGTTTTTT
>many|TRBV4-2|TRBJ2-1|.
CASNSLGRREKEHNEQFF
TGTGCCAGCAACTCCCTAGGTCGGCGGGAAAAGGAGCACAATGAGCAGTTCTTC
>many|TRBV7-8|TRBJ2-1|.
CASSLFTGLFYNEQFF
TGTGCCAGCAGCTTATTTACGGGATTATTTTACAATGAGCAGTTCTTC
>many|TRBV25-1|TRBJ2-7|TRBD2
CASSIPTSGRHEQYF
TGTGCCAGCAGTATCCCAACTAGCGGGAGACACGAGCAGTACTTC
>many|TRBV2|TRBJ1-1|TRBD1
CASRTGANTEAFF
TGTGCCAGCAGGACAGGGGCCAACACTGAAGCTTTCTTT
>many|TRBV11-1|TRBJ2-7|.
CASSYPGSNYEQYF
TGTGCCAGCAGCTATCCCGGGAGCAACTACGAGCAGTACTTC
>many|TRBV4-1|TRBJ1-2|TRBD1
CASSPNQRRTGYGYTF
TGCGCCAGCAGCCCGAACCAACGCAGGACAGGCTATGGCTACACCTTC
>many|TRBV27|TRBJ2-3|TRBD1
CASGLGQTTDTQYF
TGTGCCAGCGGGTTGGGACAGACCACAGATACGCAGTATTTT
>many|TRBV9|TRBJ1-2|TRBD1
CASSVEGQRNYGYTF
TGTGCCAGCAGCGTAGAGGGACAGCGGAACTATGGCTACACCTTC
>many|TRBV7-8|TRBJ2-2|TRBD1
CASSLPKKTGIGTGELFF
TGTGCCAGCAGCTTACCCAAGAAGACAGGGATTGGCACCGGGGAGCTGTTTTTT
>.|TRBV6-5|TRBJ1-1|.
CASSYSGSTEAFF
TGTGCCAGCAGTTACTCGGGGAGCACTGAAGCTTTCTTT
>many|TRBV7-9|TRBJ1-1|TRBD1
CASSTTLPGQGAEAFF
TGTGCCAGCAGCACTACGCTTCCGGGACAGGGCGCTGAAGCTTTCTTT
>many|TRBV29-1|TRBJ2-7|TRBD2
CSVEEAGNEQYF
TGCAGCGTTGAAGAAGCGGGGAACGAGCAGTACTTC
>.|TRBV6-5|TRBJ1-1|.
CASSYRRTEAFF
TGTGCCAGCAGTTACAGGAGGACTGAAGCTTTCTTT
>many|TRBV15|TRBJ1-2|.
CATSPPGGFYGYTF
TGTGCCACCAGCCCCCCGGGGGGCTTCTATGGCTACACCTTC
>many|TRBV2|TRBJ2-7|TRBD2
CASSSETSGTEQYF
TGTGCCAGCAGTTCTGAGACTAGCGGGACCGAGCAGTACTTC
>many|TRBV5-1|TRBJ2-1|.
CASSLAQGANEQFF
TGCGCCAGCAGCTTGGCTCAGGGTGCGAATGAGCAGTTCTTC
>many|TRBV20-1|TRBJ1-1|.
CSSKGGEAFF
TGCAGTTCAAAGGGAGGGGAAGCTTTCTTT
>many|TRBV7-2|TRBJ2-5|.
CASSLDLAIQETQYF
TGTGCCAGCAGCTTAGATCTAGCGATACAAGAGACCCAGTACTTC
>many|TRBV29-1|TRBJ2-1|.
CSVEEIGGEQFF
TGCAGCGTTGAAGAGATTGGAGGTGAGCAGTTCTTC
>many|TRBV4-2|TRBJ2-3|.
CASSQDSTDTQYF
TGTGCCAGCAGCCAAGATTCTACAGATACGCAGTATTTT
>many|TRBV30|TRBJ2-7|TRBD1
CAWDRDAVEQYF
TGTGCCTGGGACAGGGACGCGGTTGAGCAGTACTTC